This T cell receptor beta chain was documented in a study of T cells in Graves' hyperthyroidism and ophthalmopathy. Study-wide results and caveats: Within blood appeared most thyroid clonotypes that had expanded above 0.001.

CDR3 length equals 13 residues. Trimming removed 5 bases at V and 6 bases at J, with 11 bases between. Looked up from germline, CDR1 is LNHDA and CDR2 is SQIVND (reference sequence). Remarks on this clonotype: Antigen specificity is unknown.

Patients counted as stable if ophthalmopathy did not develop within 18 months. Fresh peripheral blood, 7.5 to 10 ml, yielded the PBMCs. Template material for amplifying TCR beta CDR3 regions consisted of RNA transcripts. The primer set for the first-round RT-PCR of the TCR CDR3 was HTBI. MiXCR, applied by TCRdb to the multiplex PCR reads, yields one record per CDR3 protein. The top ten clones hold 8.9% of a sample with hundreds of thousands of distinct CDR3 sequences, over 35% of them seen once. The sample consisted of blood. The sequence was obtained from a man aged 18 to 30 with Graves' hyperthyroidism. The chain carries TRBV19 and TRBJ1-5; D remains ambiguous. In nucleotides, the CDR3 is TGTGCCAGTAGTGTGTCAGTCCCTCAGCCCCAGCATTTT. Encoded protein: CASSVSVPQPQHF.